This T cell receptor beta chain was retrieved from a study of T cell repertoires in cytomegalovirus infection. At the level of the study: Public TCR beta signatures provided an indication of both CMV infection and a matching HLA type. Study results and limitations: Using cumulative public TCR beta family frequency, the authors identified those who carried CMV together with the relevant HLA.

The trim removed 2 bases at V and 7 bases at J, leaving 7 bases unmatched. The CDR3 has 14 amino acids. Germline loops: CDR1 DFQATT, CDR2 SNEGSKA (reference sequence). This clonotype was observed many times. What it binds is not known. Via MiXCR, TCRdb re-called the reads, giving one row per CDR3 protein. Here the sample spans about 250,000 distinct CDR3 sequences, approximately 6.7% being singletons. Sequenced: PBMCs. The chain is built from TRBV20-1 and TRBJ1-5; TRBD1 aligns across 8 bases. This TCR came from a human donor in good health (CMV status not recorded). Some clones in this sample may be carry-over from other donors' samples. CDR3 amino acids: CSARQGQGRQPQHF. DNA of the CDR3: TGCAGTGCTAGACAAGGACAGGGAAGACAGCCCCAGCATTTT.